This is a list of T cell receptor beta chains from one sample in a study of CD8 T cells in ankylosing spondylitis. TCRdb analysed the 5' RACE reads with MiXCR anew, one entry per CDR3 protein. The sample consists of under 400,000 distinct CDR3 sequences, 9.5% to 13% of them appearing once. The sequencing sample was made of blood, either unsorted or a sorted T cell fraction (not recorded which). Receptors originate from a female donor with ankylosing spondylitis or in good health (not recorded which). The CDR3 runs from the conserved cysteine through the conserved F or W. The D gene is left open where the match is weak. Size is stated for part of the rows, as once, few or many counts, or as a class when the clone is expanded.

d_call j_call v_call clone_size cdr3_aa cdr3_nt
NA TRBJ1-5 TRBV20-1 many CSAREVSNQPQHF TGCAGTGCTAGAGAGGTTAGCAATCAGCCCCAGCATTTT
NA TRBJ2-1 TRBV20-1 many CSARVNAGGPPFF TGCAGTGCTAGAGTGAACGCCGGGGGGCCACCCTTCTTC
TRBD2 TRBJ2-3 TRBV20-1 many CSASGTSGVRDTQYF TGCAGTGCCTCCGGGACTAGCGGAGTACGGGATACGCAGTATTTT
NA TRBJ2-7 TRBV4-2 NA CASSAGLPPEYF TGTGCCAGCAGCGCCGGCCTCCCACCCGAGTACTTC
NA TRBJ2-1 TRBV13 NA CASSLRQEQFF TGTGCCAGCAGCCTCCGACAGGAGCAGTTCTTC
NA TRBJ1-5 TRBV6-1 many CASRPPGPNQPQHF TGTGCCAGTCGCCCCCCCGGGCCGAATCAGCCCCAGCATTTT
NA TRBJ2-1 TRBV7-2 many CASSLANLARLSSYNEQFF TGTGCCAGCAGCTTAGCGAATTTGGCGCGACTGAGCTCCTACAATGAGCAGTTCTTC
TRBD2 TRBJ2-1 TRBV5-1 many CASSLVGTRSNEQFF TGCGCCAGCAGCTTGGTAGGGACTAGATCAAATGAGCAGTTCTTC
TRBD2 TRBJ2-7 TRBV5-1 many CASRAEGLAVYEQYF TGCGCCAGCCGAGCTGAAGGACTAGCGGTTTACGAGCAGTACTTC
TRBD2 TRBJ2-1 TRBV3-1 few CASSRAGNSYNEQFF TGTGCCAGCAGCCGAGCGGGAAACTCCTACAATGAGCAGTTCTTC
NA TRBJ2-3 TRBV5-1 many CASSFLRTSTDTQYF TGCGCCAGCAGCTTCTTACGAACTAGCACAGATACGCAGTATTTT
TRBD1 TRBJ2-1 TRBV20-1 NA CSASGTGTNEQFF TGCAGTGCTTCCGGGACAGGAACCAATGAGCAGTTCTTC
NA TRBJ2-3 TRBV5-1 many CASSLGGLARDTQYF TGCGCCAGCAGCTTGGGCGGCTTAGCAAGAGATACGCAGTATTTT
NA TRBJ2-7 TRBV10-3 NA CATAGGSYEQYF TGTGCCACCGCTGGAGGCTCCTACGAGCAGTACTTC
NA TRBJ2-1 TRBV5-1 few CASSSGRWGADEQFF TGCGCCAGCAGCTCGGGACGATGGGGGGCCGATGAGCAGTTCTTC
NA TRBJ1-5 TRBV27 many CASSLIGEYQPQHF TGTGCCAGCAGTTTGATTGGGGAGTATCAGCCCCAGCATTTT
NA TRBJ1-2 TRBV7-9 many CASSLVSGGYTF TGTGCCAGCAGCTTAGTTTCAGGTGGCTACACCTTC
NA TRBJ2-5 TRBV5-1 many CASSLRRDVQETQYF TGCGCCAGCAGCCTGAGGAGGGATGTACAAGAGACCCAGTACTTC
NA TRBJ1-4 TRBV11-1 NA CASSLEVIRGQEDGEKLFF TGTGCCAGCAGCTTAGAGGTGATTAGAGGGCAGGAGGACGGTGAAAAACTGTTTTTT
NA TRBJ2-7 TRBV18 NA CASSLQGWDYEQYF TGTGCCAGCTCACTACAGGGCTGGGATTACGAGCAGTACTTC
NA TRBJ1-2 TRBV7-9 few CASSTGGGQAANGYTF TGTGCCAGCAGCACCGGGGGCGGCCAGGCTGCAAATGGCTACACCTTC
NA TRBJ2-7 TRBV3-1 few CASCRDTFPSYEQYF TGTGCCAGCTGCCGGGACACCTTTCCCTCCTACGAGCAGTACTTC
TRBD2 TRBJ2-5 TRBV7-2 many CASSLVGTSGGKETQYF TGTGCCAGCAGCTTAGTTGGGACTAGCGGGGGCAAAGAGACCCAGTACTTC
NA TRBJ1-1 TRBV5-1 many CASSLDGTSVTEAFF TGCGCCAGCAGCCTCGACGGGACGTCGGTAACTGAAGCTTTCTTT
NA TRBJ1-2 TRBV27 many CASSLSQAYGYTF TGTGCCAGCAGTTTATCCCAGGCTTATGGCTACACCTTC
NA TRBJ2-6 TRBV30 NA CASALISGANVLTF TGTGCCAGCGCTCTTATCTCTGGGGCCAACGTCCTGACTTTC
TRBD1 TRBJ2-3 TRBV10-3 many CAITQGQGSTDTQYF TGTGCCATCACCCAGGGACAGGGGAGCACAGATACGCAGTATTTT
NA TRBJ1-1 TRBV2 many CASSEATGLEAFF TGTGCCAGCAGTGAAGCGACAGGACTTGAAGCTTTCTTT
TRBD1 TRBJ1-2 TRBV6-1 NA CASRRSMGTGFTF TGTGCCAGCAGGCGATCGATGGGGACAGGGTTCACCTTC
NA TRBJ2-7 TRBV12-3/TRBV12-4 many CASSYGAARGQQYF TGTGCCAGCAGTTATGGGGCGGCGAGGGGCCAGCAGTACTTC
NA TRBJ2-3 TRBV7-9 many CASAFQTGRTDTQYF TGTGCCAGCGCCTTTCAAACTGGTCGCACAGATACGCAGTATTTT
NA TRBJ1-2 TRBV5-1 few CASSFAQPGMADSGDTF TGCGCCAGCAGCTTCGCACAGCCAGGAATGGCGGACTCTGGCGACACCTTC
NA TRBJ2-3 TRBV5-1 many CASSRDSSTDTQYF TGCGCCAGCAGCAGGGACTCCTCCACAGATACGCAGTATTTT
NA TRBJ2-5 TRBV20-1 many CSARGSGETQYF TGCAGTGCTAGAGGCTCGGGGGAGACCCAGTACTTC
NA TRBJ2-1 TRBV27 many CASRFAYRNEQFF TGTGCCAGCAGATTCGCCTATAGGAATGAGCAGTTCTTC
TRBD1 TRBJ2-7 TRBV18 many CASSPIPVTGTGNEQYF TGTGCCAGCTCACCAATACCAGTAACCGGGACAGGGAACGAGCAGTACTTC
NA TRBJ1-1 TRBV28 many CASSLWKGRNTEAFF TGTGCCAGCAGTTTATGGAAGGGTAGGAACACTGAAGCTTTCTTT
NA TRBJ2-2 TRBV5-5 few CASSGAANGRLFF TGTGCCAGCTCCGGAGCGGCAAACGGAAGGCTGTTTTTT
TRBD2 TRBJ2-7 TRBV5-1 many CASSLAEREGHIFYEQYF TGCGCCAGCAGCTTGGCCGAGCGGGAGGGCCACATATTCTACGAGCAGTACTTC
NA TRBJ2-3 TRBV20-1 NA CSAMSGTHTDTQYF TGCAGTGCTATGTCGGGGACCCACACAGATACGCAGTATTTT
NA TRBJ2-2 TRBV20-1 many CSARDPYIPGELFF TGCAGTGCTAGAGACCCGTATATCCCCGGGGAGCTGTTTTTT
NA TRBJ2-7 TRBV29-1 many CSVPPTDHEQYF TGCAGCGTTCCACCGACAGACCACGAGCAGTACTTC
NA TRBJ1-2 TRBV7-9 many CASTTASYGYTF TGTGCCAGCACGACAGCCTCCTATGGCTACACCTTC
TRBD1 TRBJ2-5 TRBV6-5 many CASSYFGTGEETQYF TGTGCCAGCAGTTACTTCGGGACAGGCGAAGAGACCCAGTACTTC
TRBD1 TRBJ1-2 TRBV12-3/TRBV12-4 NA CASSLGDREGNGYTF TGTGCCAGCAGTTTAGGCGACAGGGAGGGGAATGGCTACACCTTC
NA TRBJ2-5 TRBV5-1 many CASSFSRTKETQYF TGCGCCAGCAGCTTCTCGCGAACCAAAGAGACCCAGTACTTC
TRBD2 TRBJ2-3 TRBV28 NA CASSKPGLAVDTQYF TGTGCCAGCAGTAAGCCGGGCCTAGCGGTAGATACGCAGTATTTT
TRBD1 TRBJ1-6 TRBV20-1 many CSARVPNRGSSPLHF TGCAGTGCTAGAGTCCCGAACAGGGGGAGTTCACCCCTCCACTTT
NA TRBJ1-2 TRBV7-9 NA CASSSFGAGRTNYGYTF TGTGCCAGCAGCTCCTTTGGGGCAGGGAGGACTAACTATGGCTACACCTTC
NA TRBJ1-1 TRBV5-1 many CASSSSGALNTEAFF TGCGCCAGCAGCTCCTCAGGGGCTTTGAACACTGAAGCTTTCTTT
TRBD1 TRBJ2-6 TRBV29-1 many CSVLTGVDSGANVLTF TGCAGCGTTCTGACAGGGGTAGACTCTGGGGCCAACGTCCTGACTTTC
TRBD1 TRBJ2-5 TRBV5-1 many CASSKITRDRGRETQYF TGCGCCAGCAGCAAGATTACCCGGGACAGGGGGCGAGAGACCCAGTACTTC
NA TRBJ2-2 TRBV12-3/TRBV12-4 many CASSFGKGVTGELFF TGTGCCAGCAGTTTTGGGAAGGGCGTAACCGGGGAGCTGTTTTTT
NA TRBJ1-5 TRBV10-3 NA CAISGVPDGQPQHF TGTGCCATCAGTGGAGTCCCCGACGGTCAGCCCCAGCATTTT
TRBD1 TRBJ1-6 TRBV20-1 many CSARGGQGATTYNSPLHF TGCAGTGCTAGGGGGGGACAGGGGGCCACGACCTATAATTCACCCCTCCACTTT
TRBD1 TRBJ1-2 TRBV19 few CASSWTPGQGIGGYTF TGTGCCAGTAGTTGGACTCCGGGACAGGGAATCGGTGGCTACACCTTC
NA TRBJ2-7 TRBV2 few CASNRDDSYEQYF TGTGCCAGCAATCGGGATGACTCCTACGAGCAGTACTTC